Sequencing of this TCR beta chain was carried out in a study of Graves' ophthalmopathy and Graves' hyperthyroidism. Study-level results: Blood repertoires reportedly contained most expanded thyroid clonotypes above 0.001 frequency. Stable hyperthyroidism and ophthalmopathy were told apart by a 13-signature model, which achieved around 88% sensitivity and around 77% specificity.

Scientists amplified the TCR beta CDR3 regions from RNA transcripts. RT-PCR in the first round used HTBI primers; a second-round multiplex PCR followed. TCRdb fed the multiplex PCR reads into MiXCR, producing one record per CDR3 protein. The table shows almost 750,000 distinct CDR3 sequences, with approximately 40% occurring only once. Comment on this clonotype: Its antigen remains unknown.

The J segment lost 2 bases and the V segment lost 3 bases, leaving 3 bases of the junction unmatched. This CDR3 has 14 amino acids. CDR1 and CDR2 from the germline V gene are MGHRA and YSYEKL. J is TRBJ1-2 and V is TRBV4-1, with 7 bases fitting TRBD1. This sequence was found in an adult man with Graves' ophthalmopathy. Sequencing was done on a sample of peripheral blood. The CDR3, as DNA: TGCGCCAGCAGCCACATGGGACAGAACTATGGCTACACCTTC. Protein product: CASSHMGQNYGYTF.